Below are 20 T cell receptor beta chains sequenced from a single sample in a study of cytomegalovirus exposure and HLA in healthy donors. The PCR ran on 60 Vbeta and 13 Jbeta primers. Repertoires were generated with immunoSEQ multiplex PCR, while TCRdb's copy carries only in-frame clones and drops some. The sample shows approximately 150,000 clones, about 80% of them seen only once. Sequencing was performed on PBMCs. Receptors originate from a woman aged 40 to 50 in good health and CMV-seronegative.

In this sample, this clone turned up once. The chain employs TRBV6-1 and TRBJ1-5; a possible D gene is TRBD1 (6 bases). This CDR3 contains 13 residues. V lost 7 bases, J lost 3 bases, and 10 bases lay in between. Germline V lookup: CDR1 MNHNS, CDR2 SASEGT. In DNA, the CDR3 is TGTGCCAGCAACGGACAGTTCAATCAGCCCCAGCATTTT. Residues: CASNGQFNQPQHF.

This chain connects TRBV27 to TRBJ1-4, with no clear D. Germline V gives CDR1 MNHEY, CDR2 SMNVEV (reference sequence). CDR3 size: 18 residues. V dropped 8 bases and J dropped 0 bases, with 22 bases sitting between them. The CDR3 here is CASPLGHGVDSTNEKLFF. The CDR3 nucleotides are TGTGCCAGCCCTCTAGGTCACGGTGTGGACTCAACTAATGAAAAACTGTTTTTT.

V is TRBV28 and J is TRBJ2-5, with TRBD2 matching 14 bases. The germline V gene encodes CDR1 MDHEN and CDR2 SYDVKM. The CDR3 is 14 amino acids. V gave up 8 bases and J gave up 5 bases; unmatched junction bases: 4. DNA of the CDR3: TGTGCCAGCGGGGGACTAGCGGGAGAGGAGACCCAGTACTTC. This translates into CASGGLAGEETQYF.

The V call is TRBV29-1, the J call TRBJ2-1; TRBD2 agrees at 7 bases. Trimming took 4 bases from V and 9 from J; bases not matched to a gene: 6. The CDR3 is made up of 12 amino acids. Germline CDR1 SQVTM, CDR2 ANQGSEA. CDR3 in amino acids: CSVGRLAGEQFF. CDR3 in DNA: TGCAGCGTTGGGAGACTAGCCGGTGAGCAGTTCTTC.

This clone was recorded a few times. V is TRBV29-1 and J is TRBJ2-7; the match to TRBD2 covers 12 bases. V lost 3 bases and J lost 7; bases outside the gene matches: 10. Germline CDR1 reads SQVTM; CDR2 reads ANQGSEA. The CDR3 runs to 15 residues. CDR3 nucleotide sequence: TGCAGCGTTGATAGGGCCCTAGCGGGAGGGAGGGAGCAGTACTTC. It encodes CSVDRALAGGREQYF.

This chain links TRBV28 with TRBJ2-5; 9 bases are a match to TRBD2. Losses at the gene ends were 6 bases for V and 0 bases for J; bases not matched to a gene: 8. Per the germline V gene, CDR1 is MDHEN and CDR2 is SYDVKM. The CDR3 totals 16 residues. CDR3 residues: CASRLTSGSYQETQYF. The CDR3 region has the DNA TGTGCCAGCAGACTGACTAGCGGATCGTACCAAGAGACCCAGTACTTC. Looking up the rest from reference TRBV28 and TRBJ2-5 gives the full variable domain: DVKVTQSSRYLVKRTGEKVFLECVQDMDHENMFWYRQDPGLGLRLIYFSYDVKMKEKGDIPEGYSVSREKKERFSLILESASTNQTSMYLCASRLTSGSYQETQYFGPGTRLLVL.

This chain uses TRBV29-1 with TRBJ1-1; D not resolved. Germline-derived CDR1 and CDR2 are SQVTM and ANQGSEA. This CDR3 is built from 14 residues. Trimming cost V 4 bases and J 3 bases, with 15 bases left between them. CDR3 coding DNA: TGCAGCGTTGTTCGGGAACCCGGGGACACTGAAGCTTTCTTT. Amino acid sequence: CSVVREPGDTEAFF.

This chain links TRBV5-1 with TRBJ2-1; 8 nucleotides agree with TRBD1. Germline V gives CDR1 SGHRS, CDR2 YFSETQ. This CDR3 is built from 14 residues. Losses at the gene ends were 4 bases for V and 10 bases for J; bases not matched to a gene: 10. CDR3 residues: CASSPADRGREQFF. In DNA form, the CDR3 reads TGCGCCAGCAGCCCAGCCGACAGGGGCAGGGAGCAGTTCTTC. The entire variable domain, with the rest obtained from reference TRBV5-1 and TRBJ2-1, is as follows: KAGVTQTPRYLIKTRGQQVTLSCSPISGHRSVSWYQQTPGQGLQFLFEYFSETQRNKGNFPGRFSGRQFSNSRSEMNVSTLELGDSALYLCASSPADRGREQFFGPGTRLTVL.

The rearrangement joins TRBV21-1 to TRBJ1-2. TRBV21-1 is described as a pseudogene. CDR3 length: 15 amino acids. CDR3 in amino acids: CAMPLGGARDYGYTF. For the CDR3, the DNA is TGTGCCATGCCACTTGGGGGGGCGCGCGACTATGGCTACACCTTC.

The DNA for the CDR3 is TGCGCCAGCTCGCTTGGGACAGGGGGCATCGATACGCAGTATTTT. It codes for CASSLGTGGIDTQYF. V gene TRBV10-1 combines with J gene TRBJ2-3, with 12 bases fitting TRBD1. Germline trimming cut 8 bases from V and 6 bases from J; bases unmatched to any gene: 9. CDR1 is WNHNN and CDR2 is SYGVQD in the germline V gene (reference sequence). There are 15 residues in the CDR3.

The chain joins TRBV9 to TRBJ2-7; the D gene is possibly TRBD1 (5 bases). V was shortened by 3 bases and J by 5 bases, with 18 bases between the two germline ends. This CDR3 comprises 15 residues. Germline V gene sequence: CDR1 SGDLS, CDR2 YYNGEE. The CDR3 nucleotides read TGTGCCAGCAGCGCCGGCAGGGCCCGTTCTAACGAGCAGTACTTC. It translates to CASSAGRARSNEQYF. Full variable domain (missing parts from reference TRBV9 and TRBJ2-7): DSGVTQTPKHLITATGQRVTLRCSPRSGDLSVYWYQQSLDQGLQFLIQYYNGEERAKGNILERFSAQQFPDLHSELNLSSLELGDSALYFCASSAGRARSNEQYFGPGTRLTVT.

The chain joins TRBV6-1 to TRBJ1-1; D ambiguous. Deletions cut 3 bases from V and 8 bases from J, with 16 bases between. The CDR3 spans 14 residues. The germline V gene has CDR1 MNHNS and CDR2 SASEGT. The CDR3 loop is CASSEPSSGIEAFF. As DNA, the CDR3 is TGTGCCAGCAGTGAGCCATCCAGCGGGATAGAAGCTTTCTTT.

This clone was picked up a small number of times. This sequence joins TRBV11-2 and TRBJ1-1; 7 bases match TRBD1. The CDR3 totals 14 residues. Germline V gives CDR1 SGHAT, CDR2 FQNNGV. Trimming removed 4 bases from V and 2 bases from J; junction bases left unmatched: 4. For the CDR3, the DNA is TGTGCCAGCAGCTCCCGGACAGGAAACACTGAAGCTTTCTTT. Its translation: CASSSRTGNTEAFF. Supplemented by reference TRBV11-2 and TRBJ1-1, the full variable domain reads EAGVAQSPRYKIIEKRQSVAFWCNPISGHATLYWYQQILGQGPKLLIQFQNNGVVDDSQLPKDRFSAERLKGVDSTLKIQPAKLEDSAVYLCASSSRTGNTEAFFGQGTRLTVV.

This clone is judged medium-sized. V usage is TRBV6-1 and J usage is TRBJ2-7; 9 nucleotides line up with TRBD2. The CDR3 length is 14 residues. Looked up from germline, CDR1 is MNHNS and CDR2 is SASEGT. J was trimmed by 3 bases and V by 0 bases; bases with no gene match: 0. CDR3 region: CASSEAAGGYEQYF. The CDR3 DNA sequence: TGTGCCAGCAGTGAAGCAGCGGGGGGCTACGAGCAGTACTTC.

This clone was found a few times. The rearrangement joins TRBV7-2 to TRBJ1-2; 10 nucleotides match TRBD1. The trim removed 4 bases at V and 3 bases at J, leaving 5 bases unmatched. This CDR3 spans 15 amino acids. CDR1 and CDR2 (germline): SGHTA, FQGNSA. CDR3 sequence reads: CASSYDRGRDYGYTF. The DNA for the CDR3 is TGTGCCAGCAGCTATGACAGGGGGCGCGACTATGGCTACACCTTC.

The rearrangement links TRBV10-3 to TRBJ2-5; possible D gene TRBD1, 6 bases. The DNA end is a closer match to TRBJ2-7, so the J assignment may be wrong. The CDR3 runs to 14 residues. CDR1 ENHRY and CDR2 SYGVKD come from the germline V gene. CDR3: CAISAGQISYEQYF. The CDR3 DNA is TGTGCCATCAGTGCCGGACAGATCTCCTACGAGCAGTACTTC.

V and J are TRBV29-1 and TRBJ2-5; TRBD2 matches 8 bases. Matching the DNA end better, TRBJ2-7 makes the J call doubtful. Germline V lookup: CDR1 SQVTM, CDR2 ANQGSEA. The CDR3 contains 13 residues. CDR3 amino acids: CSVILAESYEQYF. CDR3 in DNA: TGCAGCGTCATACTAGCGGAAAGCTACGAGCAGTACTTC.

V is TRBV7-9 and J is TRBJ1-5; TRBD1 might be the D (6 bases). V gave up 5 bases and J gave up 5 bases, with 22 bases separating them. This CDR3 comprises 17 residues. Germline V gene lookup returns CDR1 SEHNR and CDR2 FQNEAQ (reference sequence). DNA for the CDR3: TGTGCCAGCAGCCGAGAGGGGGAGGGGGAGCGGGATCAGCCCCAGCATTTT. This codes for CASSREGEGERDQPQHF.

The V gene is TRBV4-3, the J gene TRBJ1-2; D is undetermined. Germline CDR1 and CDR2: LGHNA and YSLEER. The CDR3 spans 16 residues. V lost 0 bases to trimming and J lost 4 bases, with 15 bases between them. The DNA for the CDR3 is TGCGCCAGCAGCCAAGAGGGGAGAGGCCTAACCTATGGCTACACCTTC. Translating gives CASSQEGRGLTYGYTF.

V and J are TRBV28 and TRBJ2-1; TRBD2 aligns across 7 bases. Germline values: CDR1 MDHEN, CDR2 SYDVKM. The CDR3 consists of 14 residues. V was clipped by 1 base and J by 12 bases; unmatched bases: 9. The CDR3 region has the DNA TGTGCCAGCAGTTTATTCAGTGGGAGGGCCGTGCAGTTCTTC. It codes for CASSLFSGRAVQFF. Based on the CDR3 plus reference TRBV28 and TRBJ2-1, the full variable domain is DVKVTQSSRYLVKRTGEKVFLECVQDMDHENMFWYRQDPGLGLRLIYFSYDVKMKEKGDIPEGYSVSREKKERFSLILESASTNQTSMYLCASSLFSGRAVQFFGPGTRLTVL.